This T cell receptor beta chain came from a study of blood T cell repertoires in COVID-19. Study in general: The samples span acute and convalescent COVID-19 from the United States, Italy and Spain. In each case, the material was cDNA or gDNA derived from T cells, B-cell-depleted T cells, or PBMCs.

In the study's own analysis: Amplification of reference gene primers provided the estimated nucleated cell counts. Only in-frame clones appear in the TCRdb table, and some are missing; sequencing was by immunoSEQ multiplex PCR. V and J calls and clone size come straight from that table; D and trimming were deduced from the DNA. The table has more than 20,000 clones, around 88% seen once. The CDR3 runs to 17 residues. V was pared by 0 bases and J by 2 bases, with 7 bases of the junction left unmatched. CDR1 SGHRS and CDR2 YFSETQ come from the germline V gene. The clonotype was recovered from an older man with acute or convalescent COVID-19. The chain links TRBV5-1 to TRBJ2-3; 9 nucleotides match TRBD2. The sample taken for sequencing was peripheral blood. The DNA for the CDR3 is TGCGCCAGCAGCTTGGGGCAGAGCGGGAGGAACACAGATACGCAGTATTTT. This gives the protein CASSLGQSGRNTDTQYF.